These T cell receptor beta chains were read from a single sample in a study of T-cell memory formation after mild COVID-19. TCRdb recomputed calls from the 5' RACE reads with MiXCR, one row per CDR3 protein. This table holds under 300,000 distinct CDR3 sequences, about 16% found once. The sequenced sample was PBMCs or a T cell subset sorted from them (not recorded which). These receptors originate from a man aged 18 to 30 who had mild COVID-19 (a few samples of this study predate the infection). Cell type and time point are not known. Both conserved end residues are part of each CDR3. Each record gives: CDR3 length, V gene, J gene, clone size, D gene, CDR3 DNA, CDR3 protein. D genes are given only for firm matches. The listing skips clone size in some rows; elsewhere it reads once, few, many or a size class.

>14|TRBV19|TRBJ2-1|few|TRBD2
TGTGCCAGTGGTATAGCGGGGCACGACAATGAGCAGTTCTTC
CASGIAGHDNEQFF
>11|TRBV20-1|TRBJ1-1|many|.
TGCAGCCCCGTAGGAGAAACTGAAGCTTTCTTT
CSPVGETEAFF
>15|TRBV5-1|TRBJ2-1|few|TRBD1
TGCGCCAGCAGCCAGGGTGGGACAGCCAACAATGAGCAGTTCTTC
CASSQGGTANNEQFF
>15|TRBV20-1|TRBJ2-3|few|TRBD2
TGCAGTGCTGGGGAGGACGGGAGGTACACAGATACGCAGTATTTT
CSAGEDGRYTDTQYF
>15|TRBV6-4|TRBJ2-3|.|.
TGTGCCAGCAGTGAATATTTCCGGGCGACAGATACGCAGTATTTT
CASSEYFRATDTQYF
>16|TRBV7-3|TRBJ2-3|few|TRBD2
TGTGCCAGCAGCCCCCGACTAGCGGGCCCCACAGATACGCAGTATTTT
CASSPRLAGPTDTQYF
>16|TRBV24-1|TRBJ2-3|few|.
TGTGCCACCAGTGATTTACCCCGACTGCACGCAGATACGCAGTATTTT
CATSDLPRLHADTQYF
>13|TRBV7-3|TRBJ1-6|.|.
TGTGCCAGCAGCCCCGGACAGTATTCACCCCTCCACTTT
CASSPGQYSPLHF
>16|TRBV5-1|TRBJ2-3|.|.
TGCGCCAGCAGCCCCCCCCGGACAGATAGCACAGATACGCAGTATTTT
CASSPPRTDSTDTQYF
>15|TRBV6-5|TRBJ2-1|.|.
TGTGCCAGCTCAGTGGGTGACGGACCCTACAATGAGCAGTTCTTC
CASSVGDGPYNEQFF
>15|TRBV12-3/TRBV12-4|TRBJ1-2|.|TRBD1
TGTGCCAGCAGTCGACCGGGACAGGGTCTCGCGGGCTACACCTTC
CASSRPGQGLAGYTF
>14|TRBV19|TRBJ2-7|.|.
TGTGCCAGTACCATGGGGAATCTTCCCTACGAGCAGTACTTC
CASTMGNLPYEQYF
>14|TRBV5-1|TRBJ1-1|few|.
TGCGCCAGCAGCTTCAGGGCACGGAACACTGAAGCTTTCTTT
CASSFRARNTEAFF